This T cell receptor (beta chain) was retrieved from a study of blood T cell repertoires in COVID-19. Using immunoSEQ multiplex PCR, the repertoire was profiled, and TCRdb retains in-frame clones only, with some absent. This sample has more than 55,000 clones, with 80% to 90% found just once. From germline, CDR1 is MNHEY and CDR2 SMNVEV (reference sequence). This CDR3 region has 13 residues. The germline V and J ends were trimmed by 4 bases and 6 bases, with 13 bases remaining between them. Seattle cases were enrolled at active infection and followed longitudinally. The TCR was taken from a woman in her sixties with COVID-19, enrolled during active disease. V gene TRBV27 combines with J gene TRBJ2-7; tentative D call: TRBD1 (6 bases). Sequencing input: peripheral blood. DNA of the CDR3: TGTGCCAGCAGTTCCCGGACAGTAACCGAGCAGTACTTC. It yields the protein CASSSRTVTEQYF.